Shown below are 22 T cell receptor beta chains from a single sample sequenced in a study of long-term antiretroviral therapy in people with HIV. Researchers report immunoSEQ v3.0 was run at survey level. TCRdb's table, derived via immunoSEQ multiplex PCR, lists solely in-frame clones and lacks some. The sample holds some 40,000 clones; approximately 89% are singletons and the top ten take under 7.5%. The material was unsorted PBMCs, obtained 3.1 years after starting antiretroviral therapy. Receptors originate from a woman aged 45 to 65 with HIV.

V is TRBV7-9 and J is TRBJ1-4; 7 bases align to TRBD1. The CDR3 loop spans 15 amino acids. The V and J ends lost 6 bases and 8 bases, in that order; junction bases with no gene match: 12. The germline V gene has CDR1 SEHNR and CDR2 FQNEAQ (reference sequence). The CDR3 DNA is TGTGCCAGCAGGACCACAGGGACAGCTGGAGAAAAACTGTTTTTT. Encoded protein: CASRTTGTAGEKLFF.

The rearrangement links TRBV27 to TRBJ1-6; TRBD1 matches at 7 bases. V lost 6 bases to trimming and J lost 6 bases; unmatched junction nucleotides: 11. The germline CDR1 and CDR2 sequences are MNHEY and SMNVEV (reference sequence). This CDR3 has 16 residues. CDR3 DNA: TGTGCCAGCAGGACGGGACAGCGAGAAATTAATTCACCCCTCCACTTT. Protein: CASRTGQREINSPLHF.

The chain combines TRBV19 with TRBJ1-1; tentative D call: TRBD1 (6 bases). The germline V gene encodes CDR1 LNHDA and CDR2 SQIVND (reference sequence). This CDR3 has 16 amino acids. Trimming pared 1 base from V and 5 bases from J, leaving 17 bases between. The CDR3 here is CASSIGLAGVGTEAFF. Here the CDR3 DNA reads TGTGCCAGTAGTATAGGGCTGGCAGGGGTAGGGACTGAAGCTTTCTTT.

In this sample, this clone turned up a few times. This rearrangement joins TRBV19 to TRBJ1-5; TRBD1 matches at 11 bases. Losses at the gene ends were 1 base for V and 4 bases for J; bases not matched to a gene: 6. The CDR3 runs to 17 residues. Looked up from germline, CDR1 is LNHDA and CDR2 is SQIVND (reference sequence). The CDR3 coding sequence is TGTGCCAGTAGTATAGCGGGACAGGGGGTCGGAAATCAGCCCCAGCATTTT. Amino acids: CASSIAGQGVGNQPQHF.

This clone occurred once. The chain is built from TRBV19 and TRBJ2-3; 8 positions agree with TRBD1. V was pared by 4 bases and J by 4 bases, with 7 bases of the junction left unmatched. The CDR3 is 15 residues long. The germline gives CDR1 LNHDA, CDR2 SQIVND (reference sequence). CDR3 protein: CASSTPGGVADTQYF. The CDR3 DNA follows: TGTGCCAGTAGTACCCCAGGGGGCGTCGCAGATACGCAGTATTTT.

This chain joins TRBV6-5 and TRBJ1-1; D is ambiguous. The CDR3 is 13 amino acids. CDR1 is MNHEY, CDR2 SVGAGI, per germline. Between the trimmed V and J ends, which lost 0 bases and 9 bases, there was a span of 11 bases. CDR3 sequence: CASSYSAETQAFF. CDR3 coding DNA: TGTGCCAGCAGTTACTCGGCGGAGACTCAAGCTTTCTTT.

The chain uses TRBV5-6 and TRBJ1-1, with a tentative D call TRBD1 (5 bases). V lost 2 bases and J 11 bases, leaving 13 bases between the germline ends. The CDR3 is 12 amino acids. Germline V gene data show CDR1 as SGHDT and CDR2 as YYEEEE. The CDR3 DNA is TGTGCCAGCAGCTTTGGGGGGGTGGGGGCTTTCTTT. Translation gives CASSFGGVGAFF.

V and J are TRBV30 and TRBJ1-1; weak D call: TRBD1 (5 bases). Germline CDR1 GTSNPN, CDR2 SVGIG (reference sequence). The V end lost 5 bases, the J end lost 5 bases, and 15 bases lay between the germline ends. The CDR3 extends over 13 amino acids. Here the CDR3 reads CAWDSSGGTEAFF. The CDR3 DNA follows: TGTGCCTGGGATAGTAGTGGGGGAACTGAAGCTTTCTTT.

The chain links TRBV7-9 to TRBJ1-1, with 9 positions matching TRBD1. V lost 4 bases, J lost 3 bases, and 0 bases stayed unmatched. This CDR3 is built from 13 residues. In germline, CDR1 is SEHNR, CDR2 FQNEAQ (reference sequence). Here the CDR3 DNA reads TGTGCCAGCAGCTGGGACAGGGACACTGAAGCTTTCTTT. It is translated as CASSWDRDTEAFF.

The J gene is TRBJ2-7, the V gene TRBV11-1, with 9 bases that match TRBD2. The CDR3 sequence is 14 residues long. Per the germline V gene, CDR1 is SGHAT and CDR2 is FQDESV (reference sequence). The V segment lost 4 bases and the J segment 6 bases; nucleotides outside the gene matches: 7. CDR3 DNA: TGTGCCAGCAGCTACGGGACTAGCAGAGTCGAGCAGTACTTC. It specifies CASSYGTSRVEQYF. Drawing the rest from reference TRBV11-1 and TRBJ2-7, the complete variable domain is EAEVAQSPRYKITEKSQAVAFWCDPISGHATLYWYRQILGQGPELLVQFQDESVVDDSQLPKDRFSAERLKGVDSTLKIQPAELGDSAMYLCASSYGTSRVEQYFGPGTRLTVT.

V usage is TRBV7-2 and J usage is TRBJ1-1; tentatively, D is TRBD1 (6 bases). The V end lost 1 base, the J end lost 4 bases, and 10 bases lay between the germline ends. This CDR3 is 14 amino acids long. CDR1 and CDR2 (germline): SGHTA, FQGNSA. CDR3 sequence reads: CASSLVGGGTEAFF. DNA of the CDR3: TGTGCCAGCAGCTTAGTAGGGGGAGGCACTGAAGCTTTCTTT.

The chain uses TRBV7-2 and TRBJ1-6; perhaps TRBD1 as D (5 bases). Germline V lookup: CDR1 SGHTA, CDR2 FQGNSA. The length of the CDR3 is 15 residues. V lost 5 bases and J 7 bases, leaving 15 bases between the germline ends. The CDR3 coding sequence is TGTGCCAGCAGCCCGGTGGGGGGTCGGAATTCACCCCTCCACTTT. As protein: CASSPVGGRNSPLHF.

The chain is built from TRBV30 and TRBJ1-1; 7 nucleotides align to TRBD1. Trimming cost V 1 base and J 2 bases; bases outside gene matches: 4. This CDR3 region has 14 residues. The germline V gene has CDR1 GTSNPN and CDR2 SVGIG (reference sequence). The CDR3 loop is CAWSAGTANTEAFF. The DNA of the CDR3 is TGTGCCTGGAGTGCAGGGACAGCTAACACTGAAGCTTTCTTT. Using reference TRBV30 and TRBJ1-1 for the parts outside the CDR3, the full variable domain is SQTIHQWPATLVQPVGSPLSLECTVEGTSNPNLYWYRQAAGRGLQLLFYSVGIGQISSEVPQNLSASRPQDRQFILSSKKLLLSDSGFYLCAWSAGTANTEAFFGQGTRLTVV.

The J gene is TRBJ2-1, the V gene TRBV5-4; tentative D call: TRBD2 (6 bases). Germline assignment: CDR1 SGHNT and CDR2 YYREEE (reference sequence). V was shortened by 4 bases and J by 5 bases, with 13 bases between the two germline ends. The CDR3 totals 14 residues. CDR3 bases: TGTGCCAGCAGCGTGGGGCGGGGCAACAATGAGCAGTTCTTC. Encoded protein: CASSVGRGNNEQFF. Variable domain in full (rest from reference TRBV5-4 and TRBJ2-1): ETGVTQSPTHLIKTRGQQVTLRCSSQSGHNTVSWYQQALGQGPQFIFQYYREEENGRGNFPPRFSGLQFPNYSSELNVNALELDDSALYLCASSVGRGNNEQFFGPGTRLTVL.

The chain has TRBV10-3 and TRBJ2-1, with 7 positions matching TRBD2. The germline gives CDR1 ENHRY, CDR2 SYGVKD. The CDR3 is 14 amino acids. V was clipped by 2 bases and J by 8 bases; unmatched bases: 6. The CDR3 DNA sequence: TGTGCCATCAGTGAGGGGGGGGTCTGGGATGAGCAGTTCTTC. Protein sequence: CAISEGGVWDEQFF.

Sample share makes this clone medium-sized. The V and J genes are TRBV6-5 and TRBJ2-5, with D perhaps assigned TRBD1 or TRBD2 (5 bases each). This CDR3 region has 15 residues. V gave up 2 bases and J gave up 2 bases, with 12 bases separating them. The V gene's germline CDR1 is MNHEY and CDR2 SVGAGI. CDR3 bases: TGTGCCAGCAGTTACGGGGGATGGGGTCAAGAGACCCAGTACTTC. It encodes CASSYGGWGQETQYF.

This clone was counted once. This sequence joins TRBV18 and TRBJ1-1; no firm D call. From germline, CDR1 is KGHSH and CDR2 LQKENI. V lost 3 bases and J lost 3, with 17 bases in between. The CDR3 extends over 16 amino acids. The CDR3 DNA follows: TGTGCCAGCTCACCTTCGTCCTCCCCTTACGACACTGAAGCTTTCTTT. Translating gives CASSPSSSPYDTEAFF. The full variable domain, completed using reference TRBV18 and TRBJ1-1, is NAGVMQNPRHLVRRRGQEARLRCSPMKGHSHVYWYRQLPEEGLKFMVYLQKENIIDESGMPKERFSAEFPKEGPSILRIQQVVRGDSAAYFCASSPSSSPYDTEAFFGQGTRLTVV.

The CDR3 loop is CAWMQGGTEAFF. For the CDR3, the DNA is TGTGCCTGGATGCAGGGGGGGACTGAAGCTTTCTTT. The rearrangement uses TRBV30 and TRBJ1-1; 7 nucleotides align to TRBD1. This CDR3 has 12 residues. Germline CDR1 and CDR2: GTSNPN and SVGIG (reference sequence). J lost 5 bases, V lost 4 bases, and 4 bases had no gene match.

The chain employs TRBV7-3 and TRBJ2-1; 8 bases map to TRBD1. Unmatched junction bases numbered 6, after V lost 4 bases and J lost 7 bases. Germline-derived CDR1 and CDR2 are SGHTA and FQGTGA. CDR3 length equals 14 residues. CDR3 nucleotides: TGTGCCAGCAGCTCTGGACAGGGATGGAATGAGCAGTTCTTC. Translated, it gives CASSSGQGWNEQFF.

This clone was seen only once. CDR3 loop: CASSLVSDTYEQYF. Written as DNA, the CDR3 is TGTGCCAGCAGCTTAGTCTCGGACACATACGAGCAGTACTTC. The J gene is TRBJ2-7, the V gene TRBV7-9, with D perhaps TRBD1 (5 bases). Trimming cost V 1 base and J 4 bases, with 11 bases left between them. CDR3 length: 14 residues. In germline, CDR1 is SEHNR, CDR2 FQNEAQ (reference sequence).

V usage is TRBV7-2 and J usage is TRBJ2-5; unclear D gene. Germline V gene data show CDR1 as SGHTA and CDR2 as FQGNSA. CDR3 length: 14 amino acids. V lost 1 base and J 5 bases, leaving 11 bases between the germline ends. CDR3 DNA sequence: TGTGCCAGCAGCTTAGTGGCTAAAGAGGAGACCCAGTACTTC. Translating gives CASSLVAKEETQYF.

This chain connects TRBV27 to TRBJ2-7; 10 nucleotides match TRBD1. The CDR3 sequence is 18 residues long. Germline CDR1 MNHEY, CDR2 SMNVEV (reference sequence). V dropped 6 bases and J dropped 1; count of bases not matched to a gene: 15. CDR3 nucleotides: TGTGCCAGCAGCCATTCGTACCGGGACAGGGGCCTATCCTACGAGCAGTACTTC. The encoded protein is CASSHSYRDRGLSYEQYF.